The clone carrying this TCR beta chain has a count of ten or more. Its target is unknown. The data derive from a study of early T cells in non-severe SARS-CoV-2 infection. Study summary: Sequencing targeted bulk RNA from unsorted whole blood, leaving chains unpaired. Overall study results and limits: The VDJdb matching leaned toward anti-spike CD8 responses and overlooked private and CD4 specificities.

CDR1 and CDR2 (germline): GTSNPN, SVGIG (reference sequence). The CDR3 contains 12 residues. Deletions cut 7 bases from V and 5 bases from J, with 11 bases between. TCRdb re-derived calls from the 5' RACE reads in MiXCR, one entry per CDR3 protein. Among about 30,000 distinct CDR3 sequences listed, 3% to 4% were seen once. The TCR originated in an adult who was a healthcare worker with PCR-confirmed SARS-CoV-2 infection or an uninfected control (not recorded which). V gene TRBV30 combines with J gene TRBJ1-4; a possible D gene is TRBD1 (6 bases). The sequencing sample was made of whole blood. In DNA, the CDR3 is TGTGCCTACGAGGGGGGGAATGAAAAACTGTTTTTT. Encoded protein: CAYEGGNEKLFF. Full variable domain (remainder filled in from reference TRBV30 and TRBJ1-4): SQTIHQWPATLVQPVGSPLSLECTVEGTSNPNLYWYRQAAGRGLQLLFYSVGIGQISSEVPQNLSASRPQDRQFILSSKKLLLSDSGFYLCAYEGGNEKLFFGSGTQLSVL.